The present T cell receptor (beta chain) was sequenced within a study of blood T cell repertoires in COVID-19. On the study more broadly: Nucleic acid was either cDNA or gDNA, and it came from T cells, B-cell-depleted T cells, or PBMCs.

The data were produced by immunoSEQ multiplex PCR, yet TCRdb's version contains in-frame clones alone and is incomplete. This table holds tens of thousands of clones, around four fifths found once. Germline CDR1 and CDR2: SGHTA and FQGNSA. This CDR3 has 13 residues. Between the trimmed V and J ends, which lost 5 bases and 0 bases, there was a span of 5 bases. The sample comprised peripheral blood. The sequence was obtained from a man over 45 with active COVID-19. The V and J genes are TRBV7-2 and TRBJ1-5, with unresolved D. The CDR3 sequence is CASSPHSNQPQHF. CDR3 sequence (DNA): TGTGCCAGCAGCCCCCATAGCAATCAGCCCCAGCATTTT.